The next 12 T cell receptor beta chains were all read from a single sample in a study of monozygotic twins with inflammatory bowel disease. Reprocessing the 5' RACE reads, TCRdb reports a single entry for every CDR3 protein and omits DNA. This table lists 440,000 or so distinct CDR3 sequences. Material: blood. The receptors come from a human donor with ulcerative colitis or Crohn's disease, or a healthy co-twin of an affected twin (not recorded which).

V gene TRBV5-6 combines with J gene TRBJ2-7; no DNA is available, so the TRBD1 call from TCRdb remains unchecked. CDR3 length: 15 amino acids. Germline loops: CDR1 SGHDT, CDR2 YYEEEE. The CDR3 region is CASSLGPGSSYEQYF.

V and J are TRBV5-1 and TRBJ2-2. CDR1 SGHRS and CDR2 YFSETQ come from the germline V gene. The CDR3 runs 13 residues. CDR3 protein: CASSVTTTGELFF. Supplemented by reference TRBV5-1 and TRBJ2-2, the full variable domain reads KAGVTQTPRYLIKTRGQQVTLSCSPISGHRSVSWYQQTPGQGLQFLFEYFSETQRNKGNFPGRFSGRQFSNSRSEMNVSTLELGDSALYLCASSVTTTGELFFGEGSRLTVL.

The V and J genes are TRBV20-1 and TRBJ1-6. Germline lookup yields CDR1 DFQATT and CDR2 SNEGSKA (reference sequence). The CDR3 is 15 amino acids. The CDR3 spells CSASSQSSYNSPLHF.

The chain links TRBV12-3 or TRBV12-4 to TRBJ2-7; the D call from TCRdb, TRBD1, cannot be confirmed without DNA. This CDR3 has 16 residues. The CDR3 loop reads CASSSRGGTLLGEQYF.

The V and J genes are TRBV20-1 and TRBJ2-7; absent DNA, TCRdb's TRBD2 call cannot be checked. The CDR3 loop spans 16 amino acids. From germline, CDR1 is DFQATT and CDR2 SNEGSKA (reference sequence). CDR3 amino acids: CSARDKIAGDHYEQYF.

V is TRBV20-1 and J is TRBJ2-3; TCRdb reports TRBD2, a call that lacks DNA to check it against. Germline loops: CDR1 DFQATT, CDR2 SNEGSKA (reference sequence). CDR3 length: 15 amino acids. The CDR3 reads CSAAGLAFGTDTQYF.

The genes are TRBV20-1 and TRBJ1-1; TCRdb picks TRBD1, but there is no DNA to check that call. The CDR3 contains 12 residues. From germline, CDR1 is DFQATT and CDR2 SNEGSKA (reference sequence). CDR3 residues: CSARWGVTEAFF.

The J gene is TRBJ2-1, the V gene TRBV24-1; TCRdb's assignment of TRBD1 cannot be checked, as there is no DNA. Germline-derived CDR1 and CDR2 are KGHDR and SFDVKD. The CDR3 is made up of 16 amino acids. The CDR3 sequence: CATSDPGTGTSNEQFF.

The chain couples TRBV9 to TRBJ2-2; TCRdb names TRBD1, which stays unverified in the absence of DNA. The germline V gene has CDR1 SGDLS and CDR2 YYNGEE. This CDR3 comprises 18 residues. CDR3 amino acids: CASSASGVLEPRTGELFF.

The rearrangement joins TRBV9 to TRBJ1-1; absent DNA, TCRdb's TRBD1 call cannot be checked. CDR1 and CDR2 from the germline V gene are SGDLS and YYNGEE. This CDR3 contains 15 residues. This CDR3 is CASSVDTQGARGAFF.

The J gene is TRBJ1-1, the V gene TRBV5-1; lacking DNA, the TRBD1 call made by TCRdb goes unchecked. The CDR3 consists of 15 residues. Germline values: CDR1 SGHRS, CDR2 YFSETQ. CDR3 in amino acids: CASSDGTVWDTEAFF.

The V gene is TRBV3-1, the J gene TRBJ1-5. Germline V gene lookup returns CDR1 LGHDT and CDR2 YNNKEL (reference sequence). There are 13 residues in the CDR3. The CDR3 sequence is CASSQSGQQPQHF.